This T cell receptor (beta chain) stems from a study of blood T cell repertoires in COVID-19. Participant reports of clinical history set cohort assignment. Donors in Cohort 3 counted as recovered after two negative PCRs, clearance, or symptom resolution. The data were produced by immunoSEQ multiplex PCR, yet TCRdb's version contains in-frame clones alone and is incomplete. The repertoire includes approximately 220,000 clones, 84% of them detected once, and about 7% sits in the top ten. The V end was cut by 5 bases, the J end by 2 bases, with 15 bases between. The CDR3 sequence is 15 residues long. CDR1 and CDR2 from the germline V gene are LNHNV and YYDKDF (reference sequence).

The sequence was collected from a woman in her thirties or forties who had recovered from COVID-19. The genes are TRBV15 and TRBJ1-2; a weak D match, TRBD1 (5 bases). The source material was PBMCs or T cells enriched from blood (not recorded which). The CDR3 DNA follows: TGTGCCACCAGCGGGCGGGAGGAGGGGAACTATGGCTACACCTTC. As protein: CATSGREEGNYGYTF.